This TCR beta chain emerged from a study of blood T cell repertoires in COVID-19. Sequencing was performed with immunoSEQ multiplex PCR; in TCRdb, only in-frame clones are kept and a portion is missing. In the table there are about 240,000 clones, approximately 90% of which are singletons. The sample was PBMCs or T cells enriched from blood (not recorded which). The origin of this receptor is a woman aged 25 to 39 who had recovered from COVID-19.

The CDR3 DNA reads TGCGCCAGCAGTCCTGGTACTCACGGCTACACCTTC. Protein: CASSPGTHGYTF. This chain links TRBV23-1 with TRBJ1-2, with D unresolved. TRBV23-1 belongs to the ORF category, with a function that is uncertain. The CDR3 consists of 12 residues. Trimming shortened V by 4 bases and J by 8 bases, and 11 bases separated the two germline ends.